These 20 T cell receptor beta chains share one sample of origin, sequenced in a study of sequential checkpoint blockade in melanoma. Generated by immunoSEQ multiplex PCR, the TCRdb table keeps only in-frame clones and is missing some. This sample has about 5,500 clones, with roughly 18% found just once. Treatment defined: randomized to nivolumab then ipilimumab (arm A) or the reverse (arm B). The specimen was tumor tissue (inferred from file names), collected from a patient given nivolumab and ipilimumab in sequence. Receptor source: a human donor with melanoma.

The chain is built from TRBV9 and TRBJ2-5; 7 nucleotides match TRBD1. The J segment lost 5 bases and the V segment lost 4 bases, leaving 5 bases of the junction unmatched. This CDR3 region has 13 residues. Germline CDR1 SGDLS, CDR2 YYNGEE. The CDR3 nucleotides read TGTGCCAGCAGCCCAGGGGGTTCGGAGACCCAGTACTTC. Protein sequence: CASSPGGSETQYF.

In this sample, this clone turned up a few times. The V and J genes are TRBV23-1 and TRBJ1-1, with 7 bases that match TRBD1. TRBV23-1 is known as an ORF, though its function is uncertain. The CDR3 has 13 amino acids. V was clipped by 6 bases and J by 7 bases; unmatched bases: 8. The CDR3 sequence is CASSHTGAGEAFF. The CDR3 coding sequence is TGCGCCAGCAGCCATACAGGGGCGGGTGAAGCTTTCTTT.

This clone is termed medium-sized (0.01 to 0.1%). The sample holds other DNA sequences that translate to the same CDR3. The rearrangement joins TRBV19 to TRBJ1-5; D is possibly TRBD1 (5 bases). Trimming left V 8 bases short and J 4 bases short, with 9 bases between. The CDR3 covers 12 residues. Germline V gives CDR1 LNHDA, CDR2 SQIVND (reference sequence). CDR3 in amino acids: CASRDSNQPQHF. The CDR3 DNA is TGTGCCAGTCGGGACTCAAATCAGCCCCAGCATTTT.

This clone appeared a few times. The genes are TRBV5-1 and TRBJ1-6; the match to TRBD1 covers 7 bases. V shed 6 bases, J shed 7 bases, and the junction held 7 bases outside the gene matches. The CDR3 covers 14 residues. Germline loops: CDR1 SGHRS, CDR2 YFSETQ. DNA of the CDR3: TGCGCCAGCACGGTAGCGGACAGGAATTCACCCCTCCACTTT. As protein: CASTVADRNSPLHF.

By sample share, this clone is medium-sized. The gene calls are TRBV4-1 and TRBJ1-1; 7 bases match TRBD1. Germline CDR1 and CDR2: MGHRA and YSYEKL. The CDR3 runs to 15 residues. Germline trimming cut 6 bases from V and 1 base from J; bases unmatched to any gene: 8. The CDR3 reads CASRRTGTENTEAFF. CDR3 in DNA: TGCGCCAGCAGGCGTACCGGGACAGAGAACACTGAAGCTTTCTTT.

This clone was seen a few times. The chain uses TRBV6-8 and TRBJ2-1, with TRBD2 matching over 10 bases. CDR1 and CDR2 (germline): MNHGY, SAAAGT. This CDR3 contains 16 residues. J lost 1 base, V lost 6 bases, and 6 bases had no gene match. In nucleotides, the CDR3 is TGTGCCAGCAGCATGAGCGGGGGGGCATCCTACAATGAGCAGTTCTTC. This translates into CASSMSGGASYNEQFF.

This clone was counted only a few times. The chain employs TRBV25-1 and TRBJ2-2; D possibly matches TRBD1 or TRBD2 (5 bases each). CDR1 MGHDK and CDR2 SYGVNS come from the germline V gene. The V gene lost 0 bases and the J gene lost 4 bases, with 15 bases spanning the gap. This CDR3 contains 17 residues. The DNA for the CDR3 is TGTGCCAGCAGTGAATATCAGGACCTTGGGGGCACCGGGGAGCTGTTTTTT. Its translation is CASSEYQDLGGTGELFF.

This clone was seen only a few times. The rearrangement links TRBV6-8 to TRBJ2-3; 9 nucleotides align to TRBD1. Germline loops: CDR1 MNHGY, CDR2 SAAAGT. V gave up 6 bases and J gave up 2 bases; unmatched junction bases: 12. There are 17 residues in the CDR3. The CDR3 DNA follows: TGTGCCAGCAGCACGGCCGGGACAGGGAAAAACACAGATACGCAGTATTTT. Amino acids: CASSTAGTGKNTDTQYF.

This clone has just a few counts. J is TRBJ2-5 and V is TRBV28; D is perhaps TRBD2 (5 bases). The CDR3 contains 12 residues. Trimming stripped 9 bases from V and 4 bases from J, with 12 bases between. The germline V gene encodes CDR1 MDHEN and CDR2 SYDVKM. The CDR3 protein is CASLGGGETQYF. CDR3 nucleotide sequence: TGTGCCAGTTTGGGTGGAGGAGAGACCCAGTACTTC.

A few counts support this clone. V is TRBV6-8 and J is TRBJ2-5, with D possibly being TRBD1 or TRBD2 (5 bases each). Germline V lookup: CDR1 MNHGY, CDR2 SAAAGT. V gave up 7 bases and J gave up 5 bases, with 17 bases separating them. CDR3 length: 14 amino acids. CDR3 sequence: CASTRGAPGETQYF. In nucleotides, the CDR3 is TGTGCCAGCACTCGGGGCGCCCCCGGGGAGACCCAGTACTTC.

This clone was picked up many times. This sequence joins TRBV23-1 and TRBJ2-1, with D perhaps assigned TRBD1 or TRBD2 (5 bases each). TRBV23-1 is marked as an open reading frame, function uncertain. This CDR3 has 14 residues. Between the trimmed V and J ends, which lost 6 bases and 12 bases, there was a span of 21 bases. CDR3 protein: CASSQEGSSTGQFF. DNA of the CDR3: TGCGCCAGCAGCCAAGAGGGGAGTTCTACCGGGCAGTTCTTC.

This clone was detected only a few times. The genes are TRBV28 and TRBJ1-1; 7 bases line up with TRBD1. This CDR3 is 14 amino acids long. With 8 bases clipped from V and 0 bases from J, the junction kept 6 bases outside the gene matches. Looked up from germline, CDR1 is MDHEN and CDR2 is SYDVKM. CDR3 in amino acids: CASLGQQMNTEAFF. DNA of the CDR3: TGTGCCAGCCTGGGACAGCAAATGAACACTGAAGCTTTCTTT. The full variable domain, with the rest looked up from reference TRBV28 and TRBJ1-1, is DVKVTQSSRYLVKRTGEKVFLECVQDMDHENMFWYRQDPGLGLRLIYFSYDVKMKEKGDIPEGYSVSREKKERFSLILESASTNQTSMYLCASLGQQMNTEAFFGQGTRLTVV.

This clone was seen only once. The J gene is TRBJ1-3, the V gene TRBV14; no firm D call. The CDR3 has 13 residues. The germline V gene encodes CDR1 SGHDN and CDR2 FVKESK. V was clipped by 8 bases and J by 0 bases, with 8 bases between them. CDR3 in amino acids: CASREGSGNTIYF. The CDR3 DNA sequence: TGTGCCAGCCGCGAGGGCTCTGGAAACACCATATATTTT.

By sample share, this clone is medium-sized. CDR3 bases: TGTGCCACCAGCAGAGATCAAGGGGGGACCGGGGAGCTGTTTTTT. Translation: CATSRDQGGTGELFF. The chain combines TRBV15 with TRBJ2-2; D may match TRBD1 or TRBD2 (6 bases each). Trimming shortened V by 0 bases and J by 5 bases, and 10 bases separated the two germline ends. Germline V lookup: CDR1 LNHNV, CDR2 YYDKDF (reference sequence). There are 15 residues in the CDR3.

This clone was recorded a few times. The V and J genes are TRBV6-8 and TRBJ2-7; the D call may be TRBD1 or TRBD2 (5 bases each). Trimming took off 8 bases at V and 7 bases at J, with 15 bases between the two ends. Germline values: CDR1 MNHGY, CDR2 SAAAGT. The CDR3 length is 12 residues. The CDR3 here is CASSQGRREQYF. CDR3 nucleotide sequence: TGTGCCAGCTCTCAGGGACGGAGAGAGCAGTACTTC.

This clone was observed a few times. The chain employs TRBV6-8 and TRBJ2-7; D may be TRBD2 (5 bases). V was shortened by 5 bases and J by 5 bases, with 16 bases between the two germline ends. Germline V gene data show CDR1 as MNHGY and CDR2 as SAAAGT. CDR3 length: 14 residues. This chain's CDR3 is CASSLAGGSHEQYF. CDR3 DNA: TGTGCCAGCAGTCTAGCTGGAGGATCCCACGAGCAGTACTTC.

The genes are TRBV19 and TRBJ1-1, with a weak D call TRBD1 (5 bases). Germline V gives CDR1 LNHDA, CDR2 SQIVND (reference sequence). The length of the CDR3 is 14 residues. The V gene lost 3 bases and the J gene lost 5 bases, with 13 bases spanning the gap. CDR3 region: CASSILGVRTEAFF. Written as DNA, the CDR3 is TGTGCCAGTAGTATCCTAGGGGTAAGGACTGAAGCTTTCTTT.

This clone was observed a few times. The rearrangement uses TRBV28 and TRBJ1-2; D ambiguous. The CDR3 is 15 residues long. Germline CDR1 is MDHEN and CDR2 is SYDVKM. The ends were cut back, 6 bases at V and 3 bases at J, with 17 bases in the middle. DNA for the CDR3: TGTGCCAGCAGCCGGCGAAAGGAGGCCGACTATGGCTACACCTTC. The encoded protein is CASSRRKEADYGYTF.

This clone was seen a few times. The chain is built from TRBV4-1 and TRBJ2-1; TRBD1 might be the D (6 bases). The V gene's germline CDR1 is MGHRA and CDR2 YSYEKL. V gave up 4 bases and J gave up 4 bases, with 8 bases separating them. The CDR3 has 13 residues. As DNA, the CDR3 is TGCGCCAGCAGCCCCGACAGGTACAATGAGCAGTTCTTC. The encoded protein is CASSPDRYNEQFF.

The rearrangement joins TRBV28 to TRBJ1-1, with no clear D. In germline, CDR1 is MDHEN, CDR2 SYDVKM. V was cut by 4 bases and J by 0 bases, with 18 bases left in between. There are 17 residues in the CDR3. The CDR3 coding sequence is TGTGCCAGCAGTTCCCGGACCTCCGGCTGGCTGAACACTGAAGCTTTCTTT. Protein: CASSSRTSGWLNTEAFF.